This T cell receptor (beta chain) was retrieved from a study of blood T cell repertoires in COVID-19 (dated by TCRdb to the early 2020s). Regarding the research as a whole: The collaborator samples originated in the United States, Italy and Spain and spanned the acute and convalescent phases of COVID-19. The prospective study material was composed of cDNA or gDNA derived from T cells, B-cell-depleted T cells, or PBMCs. Deeply sampled blood TCRbeta repertoires from subjects exposed to, actively infected with, or recovered from COVID-19 were included in the dataset. A freely available public database, intended as a resource for researchers studying the immune response to SARS-CoV-2, is where the repertoires were released. Samples came from the ongoing ImmuneRACE study (first 160 participants) plus 1,254 subjects from 6 global collaborators. Nearly every sample came with metadata listing a de-identified subject ID, COVID-19 status, age in years and sex. Where available, HLA class I and class II types were taken from metadata supplied by the sample provider and were not determined by assay-based typing.

On this clone: The specificity of this receptor is unknown. The sample holds no much larger clone one base away, and base qualities are not on file.

Each collaborating institution followed its own protocols to collect whole blood in K2EDTA tubes. For TCRbeta analysis, collaborators shipped samples as frozen whole blood, isolated PBMCs, or DNA extracted from either of those sample types. Results and caveats for the whole study, not just this receptor: The amount of clinical and demographic metadata varied by source and participant and was provided uncurated.

The CDR3, cysteine through phenylalanine, is 15 amino acids long. CDR3 DNA only is kept here, 45 bases in frame from base 1. The germline V gene encodes CDR1 SGHRS and CDR2 YFSETQ. The germline V end is reduced by 4 bases and the J end by 6 bases; junction bases left unmatched: 10. TCRbeta CDR3 regions were amplified from genomic DNA using the immunoSEQ Assay, a bias-controlled multiplex PCR. Per the source publication's procedure: Within the assay, amplification of reference gene primers was used to estimate how many nucleated cells each sample contained. To quantify the absolute abundance of each unique TCRbeta CDR3 rearrangement, sequence reads were collapsed and filtered. For each sample, productive Simpson clonality was calculated as the square root of Simpson's diversity index across productive rearrangements. Held by TCRdb, this immuneACCESS table contains in-frame sequences only and omits some clones. Under half of the omission traces to an unresolved V gene where checked; the cause of the rest is unknown. For V, J and clone size, that table is used; D and trimming come from the DNA. This sample has under 300,000 clones in its table, and 70% to 90% of those were observed once. About 11% of the sample lies in the top ten.

The chain employs TRBV5-1 and TRBJ1-1, and 9 bases in between align with TRBD1. Specimen: peripheral blood. This receptor was taken from a woman between 65 and 79 years old with acute or convalescent COVID-19. The DNA sequence reads TGCGCCAGCAGCCAGGTACAGGGGGCGGGGGCTGAAGCTTTCTTT. This is translated as CASSQVQGAGAEAFF.